The text below deals with one TCR beta chain. Its antigen remains unknown. The sample is drawn from a study of CD8 T cells in Susac syndrome. Germline-derived CDR1 and CDR2 are SGHRS and YFSETQ. The CDR3 length is 14 residues. J was trimmed by 11 bases and V by 3 bases; bases with no gene match: 5. CD8+ and CD4+ T cells circulating in blood were sequenced for TCR beta. RNA amounts of about 0.5 to 1 ug underwent reverse transcription with random hexamers. The immunoSEQ assay covered 54 Vbeta and 13 Jbeta segments for CDR3. TCRdb itself ran the immunoSEQ multiplex PCR reads through MiXCR, one entry per CDR3 protein. The data contain around 300,000 distinct CDR3 sequences, approximately 90% of them singletons. Study conclusions and caveats: It was acknowledged by the study that relatively few individuals were included in its TCR sequencing and HLA analysis.

This TCR was sampled from a human donor with multiple sclerosis. The V call is TRBV5-1, the J call TRBJ2-6; the match to TRBD1 covers 10 bases. Sequencing used CD8+ T cells from PBMCs. CDR3: CASSSGQGLDVLTF. The CDR3 DNA follows: TGCGCCAGCAGCTCGGGACAGGGGCTGGACGTCCTGACTTTC.